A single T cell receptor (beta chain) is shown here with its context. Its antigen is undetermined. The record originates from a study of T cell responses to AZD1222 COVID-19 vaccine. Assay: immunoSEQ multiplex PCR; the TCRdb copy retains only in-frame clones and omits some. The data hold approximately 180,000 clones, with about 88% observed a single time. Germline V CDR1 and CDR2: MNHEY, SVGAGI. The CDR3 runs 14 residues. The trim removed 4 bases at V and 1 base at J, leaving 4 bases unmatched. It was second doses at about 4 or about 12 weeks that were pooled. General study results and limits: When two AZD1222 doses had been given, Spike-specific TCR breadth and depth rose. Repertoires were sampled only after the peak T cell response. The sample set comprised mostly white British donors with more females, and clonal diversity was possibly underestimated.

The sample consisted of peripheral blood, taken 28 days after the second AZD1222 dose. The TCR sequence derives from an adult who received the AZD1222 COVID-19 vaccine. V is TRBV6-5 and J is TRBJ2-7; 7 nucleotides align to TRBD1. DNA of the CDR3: TGTGCCAGCAGTTTGGACAGGCTTTCCTACGAGCAGTACTTC. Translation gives CASSLDRLSYEQYF.